The 25 T cell receptor beta chains presented below share a single source sample, sequenced in a study of early T cells in non-severe SARS-CoV-2 infection. TCRdb itself ran the 5' RACE reads through MiXCR, one entry per CDR3 protein. The sample has roughly 46,000 distinct CDR3 sequences; approximately 5.9% are singletons. Sequencing was performed on whole blood, taken at baseline. The receptors derive from an adult who was a healthcare worker with PCR-confirmed SARS-CoV-2 infection or an uninfected control (not recorded which).

This clonotype was observed many times. The chain links TRBV6-5 to TRBJ2-7, with 8 nucleotides matching TRBD1. The V gene end was trimmed by 6 bases and the J gene end by 7 bases; junction bases not matched to a gene: 8. Per the germline V gene, CDR1 is MNHEY and CDR2 is SVGAGI. The length of the CDR3 is 13 residues. The CDR3 reads CASSRGQGGEQYF. The DNA for the CDR3 is TGTGCCAGCAGCCGCGGACAGGGCGGAGAGCAGTACTTC.

This clonotype was detected ten times or more. This chain connects TRBV28 to TRBJ2-3; 7 bases are shared with TRBD1. CDR1 and CDR2 from the germline V gene are MDHEN and SYDVKM. The length of the CDR3 is 13 residues. The V gene end was trimmed by 11 bases and the J gene end by 0 bases; junction bases not matched to a gene: 5. CDR3 sequence reads: CASGQPSTDTQYF. CDR3 in DNA: TGTGCCTCGGGACAGCCGAGCACAGATACGCAGTATTTT.

This clonotype was picked up a small number of times. The genes are TRBV6-4 and TRBJ2-5; no clear D. This CDR3 is 11 amino acids long. V lost 0 bases and J 6 bases, leaving 2 bases between the germline ends. Looked up from germline, CDR1 is MRHNA and CDR2 is SNTAGT. The CDR3 DNA reads as TGTGCCAGCAGTGACTCACAGACCCAGTACTTC. Amino acids: CASSDSQTQYF.

This clonotype was counted between two and nine times. The chain employs TRBV6-1 and TRBJ2-5; TRBD2 agrees at 11 bases. The CDR3 is 15 amino acids. V trimming: 7 bases; J trimming: 6 bases; junction bases outside the gene matches: 10. The germline gives CDR1 MNHNS, CDR2 SASEGT. The chain's CDR3 is CASTEGASGRKTQYF. In DNA, the CDR3 is TGTGCCAGCACCGAGGGGGCTAGCGGGAGGAAGACCCAGTACTTC.

This clonotype was recorded many times. The chain employs TRBV12-3 or TRBV12-4 and TRBJ1-1, with D possibly being TRBD1 (5 bases). The CDR3 contains 15 residues. V shed 7 bases and J shed 7 bases, with 22 bases lying between them. The CDR3 coding sequence is TGTGCCAGCACACCCCCCCTGGGAGGGGACGGTGAAGCTTTCTTT. This translates into CASTPPLGGDGEAFF.

This clonotype was detected many times. V gene TRBV6-1 combines with J gene TRBJ2-7, with 11 bases fitting TRBD1. Per germline, CDR1 MNHNS and CDR2 SASEGT. Trimming removed 1 base from V and 3 bases from J; junction bases left unmatched: 5. This CDR3 region has 16 residues. The CDR3 protein is CASSEVAGTGGYEQYF. CDR3 DNA: TGTGCCAGCAGTGAAGTGGCCGGGACAGGGGGCTACGAGCAGTACTTC.

In its sample, this clonotype was seen many times. The chain has TRBV29-1 and TRBJ2-2, with 9 bases identical to TRBD2. This CDR3 has 14 residues. V trimming: 5 bases; J trimming: 5 bases; junction bases outside the gene matches: 6. Germline values: CDR1 SQVTM, CDR2 ANQGSEA. Here the CDR3 reads CSVPAGGATGELFF. The CDR3 DNA reads as TGCAGCGTTCCCGCGGGGGGGGCTACCGGGGAGCTGTTTTTT.

This clonotype was seen ten or more times. This chain links TRBV2 with TRBJ2-1; D not certain. The V gene's germline CDR1 is SNHLY and CDR2 FYNNEI. CDR3 length: 13 residues. Trimming took 6 bases from V and 4 from J, leaving 10 bases between them. The chain's CDR3 is CASRTPRYNEQFF. CDR3 bases: TGTGCCAGCAGAACCCCTAGATACAATGAGCAGTTCTTC.

There are many counts of this clonotype. J is TRBJ2-7 and V is TRBV20-1, with 12 bases lining up with TRBD1. The CDR3 runs to 18 residues. Trimming removed 6 bases from V and 1 base from J; junction bases left unmatched: 16. Germline V gene data show CDR1 as DFQATT and CDR2 as SNEGSKA (reference sequence). The CDR3 sequence is CSAPWDRGQTQRSYEQYF. The CDR3 region has the DNA TGCAGTGCCCCATGGGACAGGGGGCAGACCCAGAGATCCTACGAGCAGTACTTC.

This clonotype was detected ten times or more. J is TRBJ1-4 and V is TRBV12-3 or TRBV12-4; D gene unclear. This CDR3 has 14 residues. Deletions cut 3 bases from V and 4 bases from J, with 9 bases between. CDR3 region: CASSLNQYNEKLFF. Here the CDR3 DNA reads TGTGCCAGCAGTTTGAACCAGTATAATGAAAAACTGTTTTTT.

The table lists this clonotype with many counts. This chain links TRBV20-1 with TRBJ2-2; 7 bases are a match to TRBD2. Per germline, CDR1 DFQATT and CDR2 SNEGSKA (reference sequence). The V gene end was trimmed by 3 bases and the J gene end by 7 bases; junction bases not matched to a gene: 17. The CDR3 length is 17 residues. The DNA of the CDR3 is TGCAGTGCTAGTTGGCGTCCGTGGCGGGAGTCTTTCGGGGAGCTGTTTTTT. As protein: CSASWRPWRESFGELFF.

This chain uses TRBV19 with TRBJ2-1; perhaps D is TRBD1 or TRBD2 (5 bases each). Trimming removed 4 bases at V and 5 bases at J, with 24 bases between. Germline V gene sequence: CDR1 LNHDA, CDR2 SQIVND (reference sequence). The CDR3 sequence is 18 residues long. For the CDR3, the DNA is TGTGCCAGTAGTAGCAGCCCCATACTGGGGGTAATTAACAATGAGCAGTTCTTC. As protein: CASSSSPILGVINNEQFF.

In this sample, this clonotype turned up a few times. The rearrangement uses TRBV20-1 and TRBJ2-2; D unresolved. The germline V gene has CDR1 DFQATT and CDR2 SNEGSKA (reference sequence). CDR3 length: 12 residues. Trimming cost V 7 bases and J 4 bases, with 10 bases left between them. CDR3 amino acids: CSVTGFTGELFF. DNA of the CDR3: TGCAGTGTGACGGGTTTCACCGGGGAGCTGTTTTTT.

This clonotype was detected many times. The chain has TRBV29-1 and TRBJ1-2; D unresolved. V was pared by 4 bases and J by 12 bases, with 21 bases between. There are 13 residues in the CDR3. CDR1 is SQVTM, CDR2 ANQGSEA, per germline. CDR3 DNA: TGCAGCGTTGTAGACCCCCGACGTTTAAAGCACACCTTC. It specifies CSVVDPRRLKHTF. Together with reference TRBV29-1 and TRBJ1-2, the CDR3 gives the full variable domain: SAVISQKPSRDICQRGTSLTIQCQVDSQVTMMFWYRQQPGQSLTLIATANQGSEATYESGFVIDKFPISRPNLTFSTLTVSNMSPEDSSIYLCSVVDPRRLKHTFGSGTRLTVV.

This clonotype appeared many times. This chain connects TRBV20-1 to TRBJ2-4; 10 bases line up with TRBD2. This CDR3 region has 15 residues. Germline V gene lookup returns CDR1 DFQATT and CDR2 SNEGSKA (reference sequence). Germline trimming cut 1 base from V and 8 bases from J; bases unmatched to any gene: 8. In nucleotides, the CDR3 is TGCAGTGCTAGAGGCGAGAGCGGGAGGGTAGACATTCAGTACTTC. Translating gives CSARGESGRVDIQYF.

This clonotype was observed a few times. The chain recombines TRBV28 with TRBJ1-1; possible D gene TRBD1, 6 bases. V was pared by 2 bases and J by 1 base, with 8 bases between. CDR1 is MDHEN, CDR2 SYDVKM, per germline. There are 14 residues in the CDR3. The CDR3 is CASSLIQGNTEAFF. CDR3 DNA sequence: TGTGCCAGCAGTTTAATACAGGGGAACACTGAAGCTTTCTTT. Full variable domain (outside the CDR3, taken from reference TRBV28 and TRBJ1-1): DVKVTQSSRYLVKRTGEKVFLECVQDMDHENMFWYRQDPGLGLRLIYFSYDVKMKEKGDIPEGYSVSREKKERFSLILESASTNQTSMYLCASSLIQGNTEAFFGQGTRLTVV.

This clonotype was recorded many times. The V and J genes are TRBV30 and TRBJ1-5; unclear D gene. The CDR3 consists of 13 residues. V was cut by 1 base and J by 3 bases, with 7 bases left in between. Germline V gives CDR1 GTSNPN, CDR2 SVGIG (reference sequence). CDR3 coding DNA: TGTGCCTGGAGTGGACGGATCAATCAGCCCCAGCATTTT. This encodes CAWSGRINQPQHF.

In this sample, this clonotype turned up many times. This chain connects TRBV29-1 to TRBJ2-3; the match to TRBD2 covers 7 bases. Germline-derived CDR1 and CDR2 are SQVTM and ANQGSEA. The length of the CDR3 is 15 residues. The CDR3 nucleotides are TGCAGTGTGCGTGGGGGGGAAGAAAGCACAGATACGCAGTATTTT. Encoded protein: CSVRGGEESTDTQYF.

The V gene is TRBV7-2, the J gene TRBJ2-7; 7 bases agree with TRBD2. V lost 2 bases to trimming and J lost 2 bases; unmatched junction nucleotides: 9. This CDR3 is built from 16 residues. Per the germline V gene, CDR1 is SGHTA and CDR2 is FQGNSA. CDR3 sequence reads: CASSLSWASGPYEQYF. The CDR3 bases are TGTGCCAGCAGCTTATCGTGGGCTAGCGGTCCCTACGAGCAGTACTTC.

The table lists this clonotype with many counts. The chain carries TRBV19 and TRBJ2-7; 8 bases map to TRBD1. The CDR3 is 18 amino acids. Germline V gives CDR1 LNHDA, CDR2 SQIVND (reference sequence). Trimming took 6 bases from V and 0 from J; bases not matched to a gene: 16. The CDR3 DNA sequence: TGTGCCAGTAGCTCAGGGACAGGCAGACTACCGGCCTCCTACGAGCAGTACTTC. Protein sequence: CASSSGTGRLPASYEQYF.

The chain links TRBV2 to TRBJ2-1, with a possible D match to TRBD2 (6 bases). Germline assignment: CDR1 SNHLY and CDR2 FYNNEI. The CDR3 has 15 residues. Between the trimmed V and J ends, which lost 6 bases and 9 bases, there was a span of 21 bases. The CDR3 sequence: CASSPVEGPPGEQFF. The CDR3 DNA reads as TGTGCCAGCAGCCCGGTGGAGGGGCCGCCAGGTGAGCAGTTCTTC.

There are a few counts of this clonotype. The chain is built from TRBV2 and TRBJ2-5; possibly TRBD2 for D (6 bases). This CDR3 comprises 14 residues. Germline V gene sequence: CDR1 SNHLY, CDR2 FYNNEI. Trimming shortened V by 1 base and J by 4 bases, and 10 bases separated the two germline ends. The CDR3 here is CASSEGGTGETQYF. The CDR3 DNA sequence: TGTGCCAGCAGTGAAGGCGGGACTGGAGAGACCCAGTACTTC.

Ten or more counts support this clonotype. In DNA, the CDR3 is TGTGCCAGCAGTTTCTCGTGGCAATCGAGCAAAGAGACCCAGTACTTC. Translation: CASSFSWQSSKETQYF. The chain recombines TRBV28 with TRBJ2-5; D is undetermined. CDR3 length: 16 residues. The germline gives CDR1 MDHEN, CDR2 SYDVKM. V lost 3 bases and J 3 bases, leaving 17 bases between the germline ends.

This clonotype has a count of ten or more. The chain links TRBV2 to TRBJ1-6, with D perhaps TRBD1 (6 bases). The germline gives CDR1 SNHLY, CDR2 FYNNEI. The CDR3 has 16 residues. The V and J ends lost 6 bases and 4 bases respectively, with 16 bases between them. Here the CDR3 DNA reads TGTGCCAGCAGCCTGGGACACCAGGGGTATAATTCACCCCTCCACTTT. It codes for CASSLGHQGYNSPLHF.

The CDR3 is CAITEGRGAGELFF. The CDR3 DNA reads TGTGCCATCACGGAGGGCCGGGGCGCCGGGGAGCTGTTTTTT. The V call is TRBV10-3, the J call TRBJ2-2; tentatively, D is TRBD2 (6 bases). CDR1 ENHRY and CDR2 SYGVKD come from the germline V gene. Trimming left V 7 bases short and J 6 bases short, with 15 bases between. The CDR3 runs to 14 residues.